What follows are 24 T cell receptor beta chains derived from one specimen sequenced in a study of blood T cell repertoires in COVID-19. TCRdb's copy holds only in-frame clones and misses some; the assay was immunoSEQ multiplex PCR. This table holds a few hundred thousand clones, 70% to 90% found once. The specimen sequenced was peripheral blood. These receptors were taken from a woman in her seventies with acute or convalescent COVID-19.

The rearrangement links TRBV3-1 (or the pseudogene TRBV3-2) to TRBJ2-7, with 7 bases lining up with TRBD1. Looked up from germline, CDR1 is LGHDT and CDR2 is YNNKEL (reference sequence). There are 14 residues in the CDR3. Trimming at V came to 1 base and at J to 2 bases, leaving 2 bases not matched to a gene. The CDR3 DNA is TGTGCCAGCAGCCAAGGACAGGGTCCCTACGAGCAGTACTTC. It yields the protein CASSQGQGPYEQYF.

The chain has TRBV2 and TRBJ1-2; 7 nucleotides agree with TRBD1. The J segment lost 7 bases and the V segment lost 6 bases, leaving 8 bases of the junction unmatched. The CDR3 length is 13 residues. Germline CDR1 SNHLY, CDR2 FYNNEI. This CDR3 is CASSGETGPGYTF. CDR3 bases: TGTGCCAGCAGCGGGGAGACAGGGCCTGGCTACACCTTC.

This clone was recorded once. The gene calls are TRBV5-4 and TRBJ1-2; D is perhaps TRBD1 (6 bases). CDR3 size: 14 residues. CDR1 and CDR2 from the germline V gene are SGHNT and YYREEE (reference sequence). V was pared by 0 bases and J by 4 bases, with 10 bases between. The CDR3 protein is CASSLEGGAYGYTF. For the CDR3, the DNA is TGTGCCAGCAGCTTGGAAGGGGGAGCCTATGGCTACACCTTC.

The rearrangement joins TRBV3-1 (or the pseudogene TRBV3-2) to TRBJ1-1, with TRBD1 as a possible D gene (5 bases). The germline V gene encodes CDR1 LGHDT and CDR2 YNNKEL (reference sequence). CDR3 length: 12 residues. V was shortened by 5 bases and J by 9 bases, with 13 bases between the two germline ends. In DNA form, the CDR3 reads TGTGCCAGCAGCTTAAGGGGTTTACAAGCTTTCTTT. This sequence encodes CASSLRGLQAFF.

J is TRBJ1-5 and V is TRBV19, with 9 positions matching TRBD1. CDR1 LNHDA and CDR2 SQIVND come from the germline V gene (reference sequence). Trimming cost V 3 bases and J 8 bases; bases outside gene matches: 8. This CDR3 spans 15 amino acids. CDR3 sequence: CASSIGGQGSEPQHF. In DNA, the CDR3 is TGTGCCAGTAGTATCGGGGGACAGGGATCTGAGCCCCAGCATTTT.

The V and J genes are TRBV7-9 and TRBJ1-2; D perhaps matches TRBD1 (6 bases). V lost 3 bases and J 2 bases, leaving 10 bases between the germline ends. CDR3 size: 14 residues. CDR1 is SEHNR and CDR2 is FQNEAQ in the germline V gene (reference sequence). The CDR3 nucleotides read TGTGCCAGCAGCTTCCCCGACAGGAACTATGGCTACACCTTC. This encodes CASSFPDRNYGYTF.

This clone has just a few counts. The chain is built from TRBV2 and TRBJ2-7; 8 bases match TRBD1. The CDR3 contains 13 residues. The V gene's germline CDR1 is SNHLY and CDR2 FYNNEI. V gave up 6 bases and J gave up 7 bases; unmatched junction bases: 8. CDR3 sequence reads: CASSTRGRGEQYF. The CDR3 DNA is TGTGCCAGCAGCACCAGGGGGCGCGGAGAGCAGTACTTC.

V usage is TRBV5-4 and J usage is TRBJ1-1; TRBD1 matches at 10 bases. Germline lookup yields CDR1 SGHNT and CDR2 YYREEE (reference sequence). Trimming removed 7 bases from V and 0 bases from J; junction bases left unmatched: 3. The CDR3 extends over 14 amino acids. CDR3 DNA: TGTGCCAGCGGGACAGGGGAGTTGAACACTGAAGCTTTCTTT. Its translation: CASGTGELNTEAFF.

This sequence joins TRBV5-4 and TRBJ2-5; TRBD2 might be the D (6 bases). Germline lookup yields CDR1 SGHNT and CDR2 YYREEE (reference sequence). The length of the CDR3 is 12 residues. The V end was cut by 4 bases, the J end by 2 bases, with 6 bases between. CDR3 sequence: CASSRGQETQYF. The CDR3 DNA is TGTGCCAGCAGCCGGGGGCAAGAGACCCAGTACTTC.

The chain couples TRBV5-1 to TRBJ1-2; no firm D call. The V and J ends lost 4 bases and 6 bases respectively, with 13 bases between them. CDR3 length: 13 residues. The germline V gene has CDR1 SGHRS and CDR2 YFSETQ. CDR3 protein: CASSVEGDHGYTF. The CDR3 bases are TGCGCCAGCAGCGTGGAGGGAGATCATGGCTACACCTTC.

This clone came up a few times. The chain uses TRBV20-1 and TRBJ1-5; D unclear. The germline V and J ends were trimmed by 3 bases and 6 bases, with 12 bases remaining between them. This CDR3 contains 13 residues. Germline CDR1 DFQATT, CDR2 SNEGSKA (reference sequence). This CDR3 is CSASLGSGQPQHF. CDR3 sequence (DNA): TGCAGTGCTAGTCTTGGGAGTGGTCAGCCCCAGCATTTT.

The J gene is TRBJ2-5, the V gene TRBV12-5, with TRBD1 identical over 7 bases. Losses at the gene ends were 0 bases for V and 3 bases for J; bases not matched to a gene: 4. The CDR3 has 15 residues. Germline CDR1 LGHNT, CDR2 FRNRAP. CDR3 amino acids: CASGLVRTGEETQYF. CDR3 nucleotides: TGTGCTAGTGGTTTGGTAAGGACAGGAGAAGAGACCCAGTACTTC.

The V gene is TRBV29-1, the J gene TRBJ1-2; no clear D. CDR3 length equals 14 residues. V lost 4 bases and J lost 3, with 15 bases in between. In germline, CDR1 is SQVTM, CDR2 ANQGSEA. The DNA for the CDR3 is TGCAGCGTTGCGGGAGTAGGGATTGACTATGGCTACACCTTC. This encodes CSVAGVGIDYGYTF.

The chain carries TRBV3-1 (or the pseudogene TRBV3-2) and TRBJ1-2, with a tentative D call TRBD1 (6 bases). V was trimmed by 6 bases and J by 8 bases, leaving 13 bases between them. Germline assignment: CDR1 LGHDT and CDR2 YNNKEL (reference sequence). CDR3 length: 12 amino acids. CDR3 DNA sequence: TGTGCCAGCAGTTCCCAGGGGCGAGGCTACACCTTC. Amino acids: CASSSQGRGYTF.

This chain joins TRBV3-1 (or the pseudogene TRBV3-2) and TRBJ2-7; D may be TRBD2 (5 bases). Trimming pared 2 bases from V and 6 bases from J, leaving 11 bases between. The CDR3 sequence is 13 residues long. CDR1 LGHDT and CDR2 YNNKEL come from the germline V gene (reference sequence). CDR3 in DNA: TGTGCCAGCAGCCAATTCGAGGAGGCCGAGCAGTACTTC. It encodes CASSQFEEAEQYF.

The chain is built from TRBV21-1 and TRBJ1-2; the table calls TRBD1, which could not be checked here. TRBV21-1 is a pseudogene. The CDR3 totals 12 residues. CDR3 in amino acids: CASSRTGRGYTF. As DNA, the CDR3 is TGTGCCAGCAGCCGCACAGGGCGAGGCTACACCTTC.

The chain combines TRBV5-1 with TRBJ2-1; D might be TRBD2 (6 bases). Germline V gene data show CDR1 as SGHRS and CDR2 as YFSETQ. V was trimmed by 4 bases and J by 0 bases, leaving 17 bases between them. The CDR3 is 17 amino acids. The CDR3 bases are TGCGCCAGCAGCCTGAGCAGGGACTCGCGCTCCTACAATGAGCAGTTCTTC. It specifies CASSLSRDSRSYNEQFF.

The V call is TRBV5-1, the J call TRBJ1-3; no clear D. Germline lookup yields CDR1 SGHRS and CDR2 YFSETQ. The CDR3 consists of 15 residues. V was pared by 0 bases and J by 6 bases, with 13 bases between. Here the CDR3 reads CASSLGTESQNTIYF. The CDR3, as DNA: TGCGCCAGCAGCTTGGGCACAGAAAGTCAAAACACCATATATTTT.

This chain uses TRBV12-2 with TRBJ2-7; the table's D call, TRBD2, has no DNA check behind it. TRBV12-2 is designated a pseudogene. The length of the CDR3 is 13 residues. The CDR3 sequence: CASRLTVSYEQYF. CDR3 nucleotide sequence: TGTGCAAGTCGCTTAACGGTTTCCTACGAGCAGTACTTC.

This clone was seen a single time. The V call is TRBV7-9, the J call TRBJ1-1, with a possible D match to TRBD1 (6 bases). V lost 5 bases to trimming and J lost 2 bases, with 9 bases between them. The CDR3 loop spans 13 amino acids. CDR1 is SEHNR, CDR2 FQNEAQ, per germline (reference sequence). The CDR3 protein is CASSLGTNTEAFF. In nucleotides, the CDR3 is TGTGCCAGCAGCCTCGGGACAAACACTGAAGCTTTCTTT.

This clone occurred a few times. V and J are TRBV11-1 and TRBJ1-6; D might be TRBD1 (6 bases). Trimming cost V 4 bases and J 10 bases, with 14 bases left between them. The germline gives CDR1 SGHAT, CDR2 FQDESV (reference sequence). CDR3 size: 14 residues. The CDR3 reads CASSSTQGGSPLHF. The CDR3 bases are TGTGCCAGCAGCTCAACACAGGGAGGGTCACCCCTCCACTTT.

This clone has more than one count but fewer than ten. The genes are TRBV2 and TRBJ1-1; 7 bases agree with TRBD1. The CDR3 covers 13 residues. V lost 6 bases to trimming and J lost 5 bases; unmatched junction nucleotides: 6. Germline V gene sequence: CDR1 SNHLY, CDR2 FYNNEI. CDR3 loop: CASRRGQVTEAFF. In DNA form, the CDR3 reads TGTGCCAGCAGAAGGGGGCAGGTGACTGAAGCTTTCTTT.

The CDR3 protein is CASSLGGKGEKLFF. CDR3 bases: TGTGCCAGCAGTTTAGGAGGGAAGGGCGAAAAACTGTTTTTT. The rearrangement links TRBV28 to TRBJ1-4, with D uncertain. V shed 2 bases and J shed 8 bases, with 12 bases lying between them. The CDR3 runs 14 residues. Germline CDR1 and CDR2: MDHEN and SYDVKM.

CDR3: CASSPTPTARLYTF. Written as DNA, the CDR3 is TGTGCCAGCAGCCCTACCCCGACAGCTCGACTCTACACCTTC. This rearrangement joins TRBV7-2 to TRBJ1-2, with TRBD1 as a possible D gene (5 bases). CDR3 length: 14 amino acids. The V end was cut by 5 bases, the J end by 10 bases, with 20 bases between. Germline V CDR1 and CDR2: SGHTA, FQGNSA. The complete variable domain, with remaining parts taken from reference TRBV7-2 and TRBJ1-2, reads GAGVSQSPSNKVTEKGKDVELRCDPISGHTALYWYRQSLGQGLEFLIYFQGNSAPDKSGLPSDRFSAERTGGSVSTLTIQRTQQEDSAVYLCASSPTPTARLYTFGSGTRLTVV.